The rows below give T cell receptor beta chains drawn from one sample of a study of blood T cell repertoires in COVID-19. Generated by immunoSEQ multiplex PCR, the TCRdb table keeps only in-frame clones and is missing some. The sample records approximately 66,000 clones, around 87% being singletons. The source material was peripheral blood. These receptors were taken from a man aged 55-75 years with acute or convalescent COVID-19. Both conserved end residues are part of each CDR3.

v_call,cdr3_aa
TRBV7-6,CASSPGTGPYEQYF
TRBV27,CASAGQSLSYNSPLHF
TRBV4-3,CASSQDSSRTVYGYTF
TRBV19,CASSGSGALTGNEQFF
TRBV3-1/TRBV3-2,CASSQGRSGGRVDTQYF
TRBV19,CASSNGGAGQPQHF
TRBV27,CASSLLGRAGNTIYF
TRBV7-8,CASSLKGLAGAWDEQFF
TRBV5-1,CASSYGQEYSPLHF
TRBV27,CASSSTSGGLNEQFF
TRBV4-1,CASSRGRGWRNTIYF
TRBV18,CASSPRGNLYGYTF
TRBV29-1,CSVVVRGTEQYF
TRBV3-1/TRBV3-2,CASSQERLAGRNTQYF
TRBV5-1,CASSSTGAVTEAFF
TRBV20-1,CSASRGTNEKLFF
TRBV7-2,CASSLQSAKGGEQFF
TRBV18,CASSLGDSGNTIYF
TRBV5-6,CASHWTTGQGGGYTF
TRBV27,CASSLRQGTEAFF
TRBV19,CASRDPGEGQPQHF
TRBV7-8,CASSLVGGIRNTGELFF
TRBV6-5,CASSTNRNQPQHF
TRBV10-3,CAISDSRQSGNTIYF
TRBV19,CASSMGQTNTEAFF
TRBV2,CASSEFSRGTGELFF
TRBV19,CASSIATGRRNGYTF
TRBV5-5,CASSDGTALTDTQYF
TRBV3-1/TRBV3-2,CASSHSVDTQYF
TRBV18,CASSSTGIQETQYF
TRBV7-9,CASSPGAGNTIYF
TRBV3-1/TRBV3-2,CASSHGQINTEAFF
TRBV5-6,CASSSGQGIFYGYTF
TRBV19,CASSIAGGYGNQPQHF
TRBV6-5,CASNPGQGAGGYTF
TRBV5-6,CASSVGRGETQYF
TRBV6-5,CASSYGTGGTGELFF
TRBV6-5,CASSYRAVQNSPLHF
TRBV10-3,CACRQGDSYNSPLHF
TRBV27,CASRPDSLETQYF
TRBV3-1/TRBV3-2,CASSQGFDRGYGYTF
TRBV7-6,CASSSRDRLSTDTQYF
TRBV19,CASSSRAENTEAFF
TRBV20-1,CSVSTGIEAFF
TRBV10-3,CAISAGDVGQPQHF
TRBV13,CASSFRGDNTGELFF
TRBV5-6,CASSSPGTGANTEAFF
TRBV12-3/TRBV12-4,CASSLSGGNTIYF
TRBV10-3,CAISDRGLNTEAFF
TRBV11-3,CASSPERGYNEQFF
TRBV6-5,CASSSHGGGAYEQYF
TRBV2,CASRDRGLGGYTF
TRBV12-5,CASGLGGQNTEAFF
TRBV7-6,CASSPWTGGLGEQYF